This entry features one TCR beta chain sequence. Its antigen is as yet unknown. Generated by immunoSEQ multiplex PCR, the TCRdb table keeps only in-frame clones and is missing some. The top ten hold 0.057% of the sample, which has about 600,000 clones, around 97% seen once. The sample belongs to a study of shared clonotypes between healthy human individuals. Study summary: Per donor, CD8 memory used one plate, CD8 naive used two, CD4 memory used three and CD4 naive used three.

Whole-study findings and limits: Though the depth was large, rarefaction showed that sorted-subset sequencing was incomplete. Of the naive CD4 clonotypes, roughly 5.5% were shared across several donors.

This CDR3 contains 17 residues. CDR1 MNHEY and CDR2 SMNVEV come from the germline V gene (reference sequence). This chain uses TRBV27 with TRBJ2-5, with 9 nucleotides matching TRBD2. The better agreement between TRBJ2-7 and the DNA end casts doubt on the J call. Sample: naive CD4+ T cells sorted from blood. Subset specified: CD45RA+ positively selected. The sequence was obtained from a woman aged 25 to 45 in good health. In DNA form, the CDR3 reads TGTGCCAGCATTTACCCCTGGCTGGTAGCGGGAGCCCACGAGCAGTACTTC. Its translation: CASIYPWLVAGAHEQYF.